The rows below give T cell receptor beta chains drawn from one sample of a study of T cells after yellow fever vaccination. TCRdb passed the 5' RACE reads through MiXCR, listing each CDR3 protein once. The table includes approximately 550,000 distinct CDR3 sequences, over 15% detected once. The sequencing here drew on PBMCs, taken 15 days after the yellow fever booster vaccination. Receptor source: a man aged 25 to 45 who received the YFV17D yellow fever vaccine. Each CDR3 is given with its conserved first and last residue.

v_gene: TRBV7-2
j_gene: TRBJ2-3
CDR3aa: CASWGGDTQYF

v_gene: TRBV29-1
j_gene: TRBJ2-3
CDR3aa: CSLTSTDTQYF

v_gene: TRBV11-2
j_gene: TRBJ2-7
CDR3aa: CASSPFQVAGGEQYF

v_gene: TRBV7-6
j_gene: TRBJ2-5
CDR3aa: CASSKGTGHQETQYF

v_gene: TRBV12-3/TRBV12-4
j_gene: TRBJ2-5
CDR3aa: CASSPPGRSTQYF

v_gene: TRBV7-8
j_gene: TRBJ2-6
CDR3aa: CASSETNRGLRTNVLTF

v_gene: TRBV10-3
j_gene: TRBJ1-2
CDR3aa: CAIPDGEGHPYGYTF

v_gene: TRBV6-1
j_gene: TRBJ1-5
CDR3aa: CASKPRTGSESNQPQHF

v_gene: TRBV20-1
j_gene: TRBJ1-2
CDR3aa: CSAAAGTAYGYTF

v_gene: TRBV5-1
j_gene: TRBJ1-4
CDR3aa: CASRGQATNEKLFF

v_gene: TRBV7-6
j_gene: TRBJ2-7
CDR3aa: CASSSWGQREGHELYF

v_gene: TRBV11-2
j_gene: TRBJ2-3
CDR3aa: CASSLDNGRVGSDTQYF

v_gene: TRBV12-3/TRBV12-4
j_gene: TRBJ1-5
CDR3aa: CASSLYDREQPQHF

v_gene: TRBV29-1
j_gene: TRBJ2-2
CDR3aa: CSVVKYTGELFF

v_gene: TRBV9
j_gene: TRBJ2-3
CDR3aa: CASSDAGTSGRASTDTQYF

v_gene: TRBV19
j_gene: TRBJ1-6
CDR3aa: CASSQPGVGSPLHF

v_gene: TRBV10-2
j_gene: TRBJ2-2
CDR3aa: CASRNQPGQGVLGRPTGELFF

v_gene: TRBV12-3/TRBV12-4
j_gene: TRBJ2-2
CDR3aa: CASGPRAGQVSTGELFF

v_gene: TRBV5-1
j_gene: TRBJ2-7
CDR3aa: CASSGVATSYEQYF

v_gene: TRBV7-2
j_gene: TRBJ2-7
CDR3aa: CASSLGIRNSYEQYF

v_gene: TRBV3-1
j_gene: TRBJ2-1
CDR3aa: CASSQDLRQRGNEQFF

v_gene: TRBV7-2
j_gene: TRBJ2-1
CDR3aa: CASSLGRGNNEQFF

v_gene: TRBV20-1
j_gene: TRBJ2-7
CDR3aa: CSARVGTYEQYF

v_gene: TRBV5-1
j_gene: TRBJ2-3
CDR3aa: CASSLGQGLDTQYF

v_gene: TRBV20-1
j_gene: TRBJ1-2
CDR3aa: CSARKGKGYTF

v_gene: TRBV14
j_gene: TRBJ2-7
CDR3aa: CASSQDLGTVDYEQYF

v_gene: TRBV6-1
j_gene: TRBJ2-7
CDR3aa: CASSPLGEPYEQYF

v_gene: TRBV18
j_gene: TRBJ2-3
CDR3aa: CASSPAGELNTQYF

v_gene: TRBV27
j_gene: TRBJ1-6
CDR3aa: CASSLIWRESPLHF

v_gene: TRBV7-8
j_gene: TRBJ2-3
CDR3aa: CASSSLATSGTYSTDTQYF

v_gene: TRBV5-1
j_gene: TRBJ2-7
CDR3aa: CASSPPLGTGEQYF